This passage covers 21 T cell receptor beta chains from one sample sequenced in a study of blood T cell repertoires in COVID-19. The assay was immunoSEQ multiplex PCR, and TCRdb's table has in-frame clones only and misses some. This sample has about 190,000 clones, with approximately 88% found just once. The sequencing sample was made of peripheral blood. Every receptor here comes from a man aged 40-55 years with acute or convalescent COVID-19.

V gene TRBV27 combines with J gene TRBJ2-7; 8 nucleotides align to TRBD2. Germline V gene data show CDR1 as MNHEY and CDR2 as SMNVEV (reference sequence). The CDR3 covers 15 residues. Trimming took 2 bases from V and 3 from J; bases not matched to a gene: 6. CDR3 loop: CASSLSRGGVYEQYF. CDR3 sequence (DNA): TGTGCCAGCAGTTTAAGCCGGGGGGGCGTCTACGAGCAGTACTTC.

The J gene is TRBJ1-2, the V gene TRBV12-3 or TRBV12-4, with 7 bases matching TRBD1. The CDR3 sequence is 12 residues long. V was pared by 4 bases and J by 8 bases, with 4 bases of the junction left unmatched. CDR3 sequence: CASSYDRDGYTF. CDR3 coding DNA: TGTGCCAGCAGTTATGACAGGGACGGCTACACCTTC.

This rearrangement joins TRBV12-5 to TRBJ2-2; tentative D call: TRBD2 (5 bases). The CDR3 covers 15 residues. V was shortened by 5 bases and J by 0 bases, with 10 bases between the two germline ends. Germline V gene lookup returns CDR1 LGHNT and CDR2 FRNRAP. CDR3 in amino acids: CASGLRGTNTGELFF. In nucleotides, the CDR3 is TGTGCTAGTGGTCTCCGGGGTACGAACACCGGGGAGCTGTTTTTT.

J is TRBJ2-5 and V is TRBV5-1; no definite D call. V was cut by 1 base and J by 1 base, with 8 bases left in between. In germline, CDR1 is SGHRS, CDR2 YFSETQ. The CDR3 consists of 14 residues. The CDR3: CASSLSASQETQYF. The DNA for the CDR3 is TGCGCCAGCAGCTTGAGCGCATCCCAAGAGACCCAGTACTTC.

The chain carries TRBV7-9 and TRBJ1-1; 9 bases match TRBD1. CDR1 and CDR2 (germline): SEHNR, FQNEAQ (reference sequence). This CDR3 has 16 amino acids. J lost 4 bases, V lost 5 bases, and 11 bases had no gene match. CDR3 region: CASSARMGQGSTEAFF. The CDR3 bases are TGTGCCAGCAGCGCCCGTATGGGACAGGGTTCCACTGAAGCTTTCTTT.

The chain is built from TRBV30 and TRBJ1-2, with D perhaps matching TRBD1 (5 bases). Germline CDR1 is GTSNPN and CDR2 is SVGIG (reference sequence). The length of the CDR3 is 15 residues. V lost 2 bases, J lost 8 bases, and 21 bases lay in between. CDR3 nucleotides: TGTGCCTGGAGTCTCCTAAGGGGCTCCCGGCGAGGCTACACCTTC. Translating gives CAWSLLRGSRRGYTF.

The V gene is TRBV5-1, the J gene TRBJ2-2; TRBD1 aligns across 9 bases. The CDR3 spans 15 residues. Germline values: CDR1 SGHRS, CDR2 YFSETQ. The J segment lost 3 bases and the V segment lost 2 bases, leaving 2 bases of the junction unmatched. The CDR3 protein is CASSFTGGDTGELFF. The CDR3 nucleotides are TGCGCCAGCAGCTTTACAGGGGGCGACACCGGGGAGCTGTTTTTT.

The CDR3 coding sequence is TGTGCCAGCAGCTTCGTTAGCGGGCGATCGGAAGCTTTCTTT. Translated: CASSFVSGRSEAFF. The chain joins TRBV7-2 to TRBJ1-1; D is unresolved. The CDR3 runs to 14 residues. V dropped 3 bases and J dropped 8 bases, with 16 bases sitting between them. Germline CDR1 SGHTA, CDR2 FQGNSA.

This rearrangement joins TRBV12-3 or TRBV12-4 to TRBJ2-7; D is unresolved. Trimming stripped 3 bases from V and 6 bases from J, with 9 bases between. This CDR3 is 12 amino acids long. As DNA, the CDR3 is TGTGCCAGCAGTTTTACAGTAGTCGAGCAGTACTTC. It codes for CASSFTVVEQYF.

This chain connects TRBV28 to TRBJ2-2; tentatively, D is TRBD2 (6 bases). Germline V gives CDR1 MDHEN, CDR2 SYDVKM. V was shortened by 5 bases and J by 4 bases, with 11 bases between the two germline ends. This CDR3 spans 14 amino acids. This CDR3 reads CASSTGTRTGELFF. The CDR3 DNA reads as TGTGCCAGCAGTACGGGGACTCGCACCGGGGAGCTGTTTTTT.

The chain is built from TRBV5-6 and TRBJ2-7; D gene uncertain. CDR1 and CDR2 (germline): SGHDT, YYEEEE. The CDR3 is made up of 12 amino acids. Trimming shortened V by 1 base and J by 3 bases, and 5 bases separated the two germline ends. The CDR3 loop is CASSLLRYEQYF. CDR3 nucleotides: TGTGCCAGCAGCTTGCTACGCTACGAGCAGTACTTC.

The genes are TRBV3-1 (or the pseudogene TRBV3-2) and TRBJ2-7, with D possibly TRBD2 on 7 matching bases. Trimming stripped 1 base from V and 1 base from J, with 20 bases between. CDR3 size: 18 residues. The germline V gene encodes CDR1 LGHDT and CDR2 YNNKEL (reference sequence). CDR3 in DNA: TGTGCCAGCAGCCAAGGTCAATTCGGGGGGCCTTCATCCTACGAGCAGTACTTC. Translated, it gives CASSQGQFGGPSSYEQYF.

V is TRBV19 and J is TRBJ1-2; weak D call: TRBD1 (5 bases). The CDR3 is 14 amino acids. V was trimmed by 5 bases and J by 4 bases, leaving 14 bases between them. The V gene's germline CDR1 is LNHDA and CDR2 SQIVND (reference sequence). CDR3 in amino acids: CASSHRTNLYGYTF. The DNA of the CDR3 is TGTGCCAGTAGTCACCGGACAAACCTCTATGGCTACACCTTC.

The count of this clone is one. This sequence joins TRBV24-1 and TRBJ2-3; 8 bases are a match to TRBD2. V lost 0 bases and J lost 4; bases outside the gene matches: 2. This CDR3 is 15 amino acids long. The V gene's germline CDR1 is KGHDR and CDR2 SFDVKD. The chain's CDR3 is CATSDLSGGADTQYF. In DNA, the CDR3 is TGTGCCACCAGTGATTTGTCGGGGGGGGCAGATACGCAGTATTTT.

V usage is TRBV27 and J usage is TRBJ1-1; D not certain. This CDR3 contains 12 residues. Germline V CDR1 and CDR2: MNHEY, SMNVEV (reference sequence). Trimming removed 6 bases at V and 1 base at J, with 6 bases between. As DNA, the CDR3 is TGTGCCAGCAGCCTAGGGAACACTGAAGCTTTCTTT. Translated: CASSLGNTEAFF.

The chain uses TRBV29-1 and TRBJ2-3, with D perhaps TRBD2 (6 bases). CDR3 length equals 14 residues. Per the germline V gene, CDR1 is SQVTM and CDR2 is ANQGSEA. Trimming left V 6 bases short and J 3 bases short, with 16 bases between. CDR3 sequence: CSVAPGLRTDTQYF. For the CDR3, the DNA is TGCAGCGTCGCACCGGGACTCCGAACAGATACGCAGTATTTT.

Points on this clone: The junction departs from the called germline gene at one end, perhaps through a read error. V gene TRBV6-2 or TRBV6-3 combines with J gene TRBJ2-2; possible D gene TRBD1, 6 bases. The CDR3 consists of 15 residues. Germline loops: CDR1 MNHEY, CDR2 SVGEGT. CDR3 DNA: TGTGCCAGCACTTACTACGGGACATACACCGGGGAGCTGTTTTTT. Amino acid sequence: CASTYYGTYTGELFF.

The chain uses TRBV7-3 and TRBJ1-1; possibly TRBD1 for D (5 bases). This CDR3 comprises 14 residues. V was clipped by 2 bases and J by 4 bases, with 11 bases between them. The germline V gene encodes CDR1 SGHTA and CDR2 FQGTGA. The CDR3 bases are TGTGCCAGCAGCTTACAGGGCTGGGGCACTGAAGCTTTCTTT. It codes for CASSLQGWGTEAFF.

The rearrangement links TRBV18 to TRBJ1-2, with 7 bases fitting TRBD1. The CDR3 is 17 amino acids. CDR1 is KGHSH, CDR2 LQKENI, per germline. V trimming: 2 bases; J trimming: 0 bases; junction bases outside the gene matches: 9. CDR3 amino acids: CASSPAFQGGANYGYTF. Written as DNA, the CDR3 is TGTGCCAGCTCACCAGCGTTCCAGGGGGGAGCTAACTATGGCTACACCTTC.

The chain employs TRBV6-1 and TRBJ2-7, with 9 positions matching TRBD2. Germline CDR1 and CDR2: MNHNS and SASEGT. The CDR3 has 16 residues. After removal of 2 bases from V and 6 bases from J, the junction contained 11 bases not matched to a gene. CDR3 residues: CASSESVAGAQAEQYF. DNA of the CDR3: TGTGCCAGCAGTGAATCTGTAGCGGGGGCCCAGGCCGAGCAGTACTTC.

Turning to this clone: This CDR3 is also generated by other DNA sequences in the sample. The chain joins TRBV5-1 to TRBJ2-2, with a possible D match to TRBD2 (6 bases). The CDR3 consists of 13 residues. The ends were cut back, 7 bases at V and 4 bases at J, with 11 bases in the middle. Per the germline V gene, CDR1 is SGHRS and CDR2 is YFSETQ. In DNA form, the CDR3 reads TGCGCCAGCGGCGGGGCGGGCACCGGGGAGCTGTTTTTT. This encodes CASGGAGTGELFF. Using reference TRBV5-1 and TRBJ2-2 for the parts outside the CDR3, the full variable domain is KAGVTQTPRYLIKTRGQQVTLSCSPISGHRSVSWYQQTPGQGLQFLFEYFSETQRNKGNFPGRFSGRQFSNSRSEMNVSTLELGDSALYLCASGGAGTGELFFGEGSRLTVL.